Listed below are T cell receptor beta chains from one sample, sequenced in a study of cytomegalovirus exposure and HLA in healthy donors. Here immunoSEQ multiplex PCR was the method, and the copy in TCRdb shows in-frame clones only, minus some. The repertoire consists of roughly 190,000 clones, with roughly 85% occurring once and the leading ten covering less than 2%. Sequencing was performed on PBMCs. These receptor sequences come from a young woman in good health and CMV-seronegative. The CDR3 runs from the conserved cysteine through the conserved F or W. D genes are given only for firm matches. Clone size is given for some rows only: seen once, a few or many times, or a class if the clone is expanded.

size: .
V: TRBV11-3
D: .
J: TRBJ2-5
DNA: TGTGCCAGCAGCTTAGAAACAGCAGTGAACGGAGAGACCCAGTACTTC
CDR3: CASSLETAVNGETQYF

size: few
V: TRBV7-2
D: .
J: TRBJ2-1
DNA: TGTGCCAGCAGCCTCGAACGCGCCTACAATGAGCAGTTCTTC
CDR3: CASSLERAYNEQFF

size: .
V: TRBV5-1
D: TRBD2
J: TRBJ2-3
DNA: TGCGCCAGCAGCCCCGATATGTATCCGGGACTAGCGGGAGAATCAGATACGCAGTATTTT
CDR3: CASSPDMYPGLAGESDTQYF

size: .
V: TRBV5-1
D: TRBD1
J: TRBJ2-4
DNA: TGCGCCAGCAGCTCCGGGGGACAGGGAACGGACATTCAGTACTTC
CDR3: CASSSGGQGTDIQYF

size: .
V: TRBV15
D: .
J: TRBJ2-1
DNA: TGTGCCACCAGCAGAGAGTTCAGCTCCTACAATGAGCAGTTCTTC
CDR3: CATSREFSSYNEQFF

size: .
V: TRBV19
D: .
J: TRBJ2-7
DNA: TGTGCCAGTAGTATCCAAGGGGTCCGCTACGAGCAGTACTTC
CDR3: CASSIQGVRYEQYF

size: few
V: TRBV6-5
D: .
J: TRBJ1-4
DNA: TGTGCCAGCAGTTCTGAGACAGAAAATGAAAAACTGTTTTTT
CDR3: CASSSETENEKLFF

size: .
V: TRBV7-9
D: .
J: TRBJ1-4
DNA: TGTGCCAGCAGCATATACAGCTCAACTAATGAAAAACTGTTTTTT
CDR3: CASSIYSSTNEKLFF

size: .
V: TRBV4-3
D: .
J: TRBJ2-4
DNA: TGCGCCAGCAGCCAAGATCAGCCTACTAGCTTTGGAAACATTCAGTACTTC
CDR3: CASSQDQPTSFGNIQYF

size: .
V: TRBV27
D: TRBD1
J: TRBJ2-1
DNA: TGTGCCAGCAGTTTGTACGGACAGGGGGCCTATGAGCAGTTCTTC
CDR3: CASSLYGQGAYEQFF

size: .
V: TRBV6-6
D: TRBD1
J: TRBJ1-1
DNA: TGTGCCAGCATCTACAGGGGCGCGAACACTGAAGCTTTCTTT
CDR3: CASIYRGANTEAFF

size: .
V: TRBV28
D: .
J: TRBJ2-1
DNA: TGTGCCAGCAGTTTTCAGGTTCCCTTCGATGAGCAGTTCTTC
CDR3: CASSFQVPFDEQFF

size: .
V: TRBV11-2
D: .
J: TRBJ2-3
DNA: TGTGCCAGCAGCTTAGTGACTAGTTCGGCAGATACGCAGTATTTT
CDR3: CASSLVTSSADTQYF

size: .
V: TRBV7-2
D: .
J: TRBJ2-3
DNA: TGTGCCAGCAGCTCCGGAGGGGCAGATACGCAGTATTTT
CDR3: CASSSGGADTQYF

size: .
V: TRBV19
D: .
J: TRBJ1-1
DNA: TGTGCCAGTACAGGGAATATGGACACTGAAGCTTTCTTT
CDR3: CASTGNMDTEAFF

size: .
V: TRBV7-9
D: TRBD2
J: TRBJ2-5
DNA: TGTGCCAGCAGCTTGGGACTAGCGGGAGAGACCCAGTACTTC
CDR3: CASSLGLAGETQYF

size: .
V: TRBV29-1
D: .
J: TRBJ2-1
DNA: TGCAGCGTCCCCAACAGGGAACGATACAATGAGCAGTTCTTC
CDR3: CSVPNRERYNEQFF